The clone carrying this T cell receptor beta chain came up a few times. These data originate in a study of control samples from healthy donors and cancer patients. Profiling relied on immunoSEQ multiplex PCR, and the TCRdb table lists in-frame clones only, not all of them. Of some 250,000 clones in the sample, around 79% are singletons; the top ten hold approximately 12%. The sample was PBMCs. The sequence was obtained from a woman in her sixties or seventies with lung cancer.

The CDR3 sequence: CASSQGVAGTGELFF. DNA for the CDR3: TGCGCCAGCAGCCAGGGGGTGGCGGGCACCGGGGAGCTGTTTTTT. The V and J genes are TRBV4-1 and TRBJ2-2, with D perhaps matching TRBD1 or TRBD2 (5 bases each). The length of the CDR3 is 15 residues. V was pared by 3 bases and J by 4 bases, with 12 bases between. Germline V gene sequence: CDR1 MGHRA, CDR2 YSYEKL.